The clone carrying this T cell receptor beta chain was detected only once. Antigen specificity is unknown. This specimen belongs to a study of cytomegalovirus exposure and HLA in healthy donors. Whole-study results and caveats: Earlier findings revealed that most TCR beta V segments proved productive either about 87% or about 30% of the time.

Trimming took off 1 base at V and 8 bases at J, with 12 bases between the two ends. Germline lookup yields CDR1 SGHNT and CDR2 YYREEE (reference sequence). The CDR3 contains 13 residues. 13 Jbeta primers and 60 Vbeta primers were used for the PCR. Generated by immunoSEQ multiplex PCR, the TCRdb table keeps only in-frame clones and is missing some. The repertoire holds 150,000 to 200,000 clones, with approximately 90% as singletons. The chain has TRBV5-4 and TRBJ1-2, with a possible D match to TRBD1 (6 bases). The sample consisted of PBMCs. The source of this sequence is a boy aged 2 to 10 in good health and CMV-seronegative. The CDR3 sequence is CASSLWGLDGYTF. CDR3 coding DNA: TGTGCCAGCAGCTTGTGGGGGCTCGACGGCTACACCTTC. The variable domain in full, with the rest retrieved from reference TRBV5-4 and TRBJ1-2, is ETGVTQSPTHLIKTRGQQVTLRCSSQSGHNTVSWYQQALGQGPQFIFQYYREEENGRGNFPPRFSGLQFPNYSSELNVNALELDDSALYLCASSLWGLDGYTFGSGTRLTVV.